The 29 T cell receptor beta chains below come from one sample, sequenced in a study of blood T cell repertoires in COVID-19. Generated by immunoSEQ multiplex PCR, the TCRdb table keeps only in-frame clones and is missing some. The sample lists 220,000 or so clones, roughly 80% occurring once. Sequencing used peripheral blood. The source of these receptors is a woman aged 25 to 39 who had recovered from COVID-19.

DNA of the CDR3: TGTGCCAGCAGTTTTGACACCCATAACTATGGCTACACCTTC. It encodes CASSFDTHNYGYTF. This chain joins TRBV28 and TRBJ1-2; D not certain. Germline CDR1 MDHEN, CDR2 SYDVKM. The CDR3 runs 14 residues. Trimming removed 3 bases from V and 1 base from J, with 9 bases in between.

The gene calls are TRBV19 and TRBJ1-5; D ambiguous. The CDR3 runs 13 residues. Germline V gives CDR1 LNHDA, CDR2 SQIVND (reference sequence). Between the trimmed V and J ends, which lost 3 bases and 6 bases, there was a span of 9 bases. In nucleotides, the CDR3 is TGTGCCAGTAGTATCCAAGACTTTCAGCCCCAGCATTTT. Amino acid sequence: CASSIQDFQPQHF.

V usage is TRBV27 and J usage is TRBJ2-1; tentatively, D is TRBD1 (6 bases). The CDR3 consists of 15 residues. CDR1 and CDR2 from the germline V gene are MNHEY and SMNVEV (reference sequence). Trimming took off 1 base at V and 2 bases at J, with 9 bases between the two ends. CDR3 loop: CASSLWTAAYNEQFF. The CDR3 region has the DNA TGTGCCAGCAGTTTATGGACAGCAGCCTACAATGAGCAGTTCTTC.

The chain carries TRBV7-9 and TRBJ1-1, with unresolved D. From germline, CDR1 is SEHNR and CDR2 FQNEAQ (reference sequence). Trimming took 7 bases from V and 1 from J, leaving 7 bases between them. The CDR3 length is 12 residues. CDR3 DNA: TGTGCCAGCACACGGGGGAACACTGAAGCTTTCTTT. It specifies CASTRGNTEAFF. The full variable domain, with the rest looked up from reference TRBV7-9 and TRBJ1-1, is DTGVSQNPRHKITKRGQNVTFRCDPISEHNRLYWYRQTLGQGPEFLTYFQNEAQLEKSRLLSDRFSAERPKGSFSTLEIQRTEQGDSAMYLCASTRGNTEAFFGQGTRLTVV.

V usage is TRBV30 and J usage is TRBJ2-7; 7 bases match TRBD1. The CDR3 is made up of 14 amino acids. Germline CDR1 GTSNPN, CDR2 SVGIG (reference sequence). J lost 6 bases, V lost 2 bases, and 10 bases had no gene match. Here the CDR3 DNA reads TGTGCCTGGAGTCTCGGTAGGGGGCGCAGCGAGCAGTACTTC. Residues: CAWSLGRGRSEQYF.

In its sample, this clone was seen a few times. The CDR3 reads CASKQVNSYNEQFF. In DNA, the CDR3 is TGTGCCAGCAAACAGGTAAACTCCTACAATGAGCAGTTCTTC. The chain combines TRBV28 with TRBJ2-1; D is perhaps TRBD1 (5 bases). CDR3 length: 14 residues. V lost 7 bases and J 0 bases, leaving 10 bases between the germline ends. CDR1 MDHEN and CDR2 SYDVKM come from the germline V gene.

The CDR3 DNA is TGTGCCAGCAGCTTGGTGGGCCCCCCCACAGATACGCAGTATTTT. Amino acid sequence: CASSLVGPPTDTQYF. V usage is TRBV5-4 and J usage is TRBJ2-3; D call uncertain. This CDR3 is 15 amino acids long. Trimming stripped 0 bases from V and 2 bases from J, with 10 bases between. Per germline, CDR1 SGHNT and CDR2 YYREEE (reference sequence).

The chain combines TRBV11-2 with TRBJ1-1; weak D call: TRBD1 (6 bases). V gave up 0 bases and J gave up 1 base, with 18 bases separating them. CDR3 length equals 18 residues. Germline V gene data show CDR1 as SGHAT and CDR2 as FQNNGV. CDR3 nucleotides: TGTGCCAGCAGCTTAGATTTAGGGGGGGCTAGGGCGAACACTGAAGCTTTCTTT. This translates into CASSLDLGGARANTEAFF.

This chain uses TRBV23-1 with TRBJ1-2, with 8 bases that match TRBD1. TRBV23-1 has ORF status, its function being uncertain. The CDR3 length is 13 residues. V was clipped by 8 bases and J by 8 bases; unmatched bases: 10. CDR3 loop: CASGPQGAGGYTF. CDR3 nucleotides: TGCGCCAGCGGACCCCAGGGGGCTGGAGGCTACACCTTC.

This clone appeared once. The rearrangement joins TRBV19 to TRBJ2-7; a possible D gene is TRBD2 (5 bases). CDR3 length equals 14 residues. Germline V gene sequence: CDR1 LNHDA, CDR2 SQIVND (reference sequence). V was clipped by 5 bases and J by 6 bases, with 17 bases between them. As DNA, the CDR3 is TGTGCCAGTAGTCCAGTACTAGATGAGGCCGAGCAGTACTTC. Amino acid sequence: CASSPVLDEAEQYF.

V usage is TRBV27 and J usage is TRBJ2-3; 9 positions match TRBD1. J was trimmed by 4 bases and V by 0 bases; bases with no gene match: 5. This CDR3 spans 16 amino acids. CDR1 MNHEY and CDR2 SMNVEV come from the germline V gene (reference sequence). CDR3 loop: CASSLSGTGTADTQYF. The CDR3 DNA follows: TGTGCCAGCAGTTTATCAGGGACAGGGACGGCAGATACGCAGTATTTT.

This clone was recorded a few times. The chain joins TRBV5-7 to TRBJ1-4; D might be TRBD1 (6 bases). TRBV5-7 is known as an ORF, though its function is uncertain. The V and J ends lost 1 base and 5 bases respectively, with 9 bases between them. The CDR3 contains 14 residues. The CDR3 region is CASSLYQGNEKLFF. The CDR3 DNA sequence: TGTGCCAGCAGCTTGTACCAGGGGAATGAAAAACTGTTTTTT.

V gene TRBV6-4 combines with J gene TRBJ2-1; TRBD2 matches at 9 bases. The CDR3 totals 17 residues. Germline CDR1 MRHNA, CDR2 SNTAGT. Trimming removed 7 bases from V and 4 bases from J; junction bases left unmatched: 14. Here the CDR3 reads CASISLMLSGSYNEQFF. The CDR3 DNA is TGTGCCAGCATCAGCCTCATGCTTAGCGGGAGTTACAATGAGCAGTTCTTC.

V and J are TRBV6-6 and TRBJ1-5; 9 bases fit TRBD1. CDR1 is MNHNY, CDR2 SVGAGI, per germline (reference sequence). This CDR3 has 16 residues. V shed 4 bases, J shed 0 bases, and the junction held 4 bases outside the gene matches. CDR3 coding DNA: TGTGCCAGCAGTTCGAGGACAGGGGATAGCAATCAGCCCCAGCATTTT. This codes for CASSSRTGDSNQPQHF.

This rearrangement joins TRBV9 to TRBJ2-5; a possible D gene is TRBD2 (6 bases). This CDR3 is 13 amino acids long. Trimming removed 1 base at V and 5 bases at J, with 9 bases between. Germline-derived CDR1 and CDR2 are SGDLS and YYNGEE. Here the CDR3 DNA reads TGTGCCAGCAGCGTACAGGGACTCGAGACCCAGTACTTC. As protein: CASSVQGLETQYF.

This sequence joins TRBV27 and TRBJ2-1; 8 nucleotides align to TRBD2. CDR1 and CDR2 (germline): MNHEY, SMNVEV (reference sequence). CDR3 size: 19 residues. V was clipped by 7 bases and J by 0 bases; unmatched bases: 17. CDR3 sequence (DNA): TGTGCCAGCAATCTAGGCCCGGCGGGAGGACTCTTCTCCTACAATGAGCAGTTCTTC. This gives the protein CASNLGPAGGLFSYNEQFF.

The chain recombines TRBV3-1 (or the pseudogene TRBV3-2) with TRBJ1-4; no clear D gene. Germline values: CDR1 LGHDT, CDR2 YNNKEL (reference sequence). Trimming stripped 4 bases from V and 6 bases from J, with 15 bases between. CDR3 length equals 15 residues. CDR3 nucleotide sequence: TGTGCCAGCAGCCTCCGGGGATCGGGTGATGAAAAACTGTTTTTT. This codes for CASSLRGSGDEKLFF.

The V call is TRBV4-1, the J call TRBJ1-2; 10 bases agree with TRBD1. V dropped 4 bases and J dropped 4; count of bases not matched to a gene: 6. Germline lookup yields CDR1 MGHRA and CDR2 YSYEKL. The CDR3 is 15 residues long. CDR3 sequence reads: CASSPRTGGFYGYTF. DNA of the CDR3: TGCGCCAGCAGCCCGAGGACAGGGGGTTTCTATGGCTACACCTTC.

This chain links TRBV4-1 with TRBJ2-4; possibly TRBD2 for D (6 bases). The CDR3 contains 14 residues. Germline V CDR1 and CDR2: MGHRA, YSYEKL. V lost 0 bases to trimming and J lost 7 bases, with 10 bases between them. The CDR3: CASSQEASENIQYF. Written as DNA, the CDR3 is TGCGCCAGCAGCCAAGAAGCTAGCGAGAACATTCAGTACTTC.

V and J are TRBV7-9 and TRBJ2-5, with a possible D match to TRBD1 (5 bases). The V end was cut by 3 bases, the J end by 5 bases, with 10 bases between. The CDR3 has 13 amino acids. The V gene's germline CDR1 is SEHNR and CDR2 FQNEAQ (reference sequence). The CDR3 region is CASSFPRAETQYF. In nucleotides, the CDR3 is TGTGCCAGCAGCTTCCCCAGGGCTGAGACCCAGTACTTC.

J is TRBJ1-6 and V is TRBV30, with D hard to call. Per germline, CDR1 GTSNPN and CDR2 SVGIG (reference sequence). The CDR3 is 15 residues long. V dropped 3 bases and J dropped 2 bases, with 11 bases sitting between them. The CDR3, as DNA: TGTGCCTGGAGGTCAGGTCGCGCCTATAATTCACCCCTCCACTTT. Protein product: CAWRSGRAYNSPLHF.

The chain carries TRBV30 and TRBJ1-5; D is perhaps TRBD1 (6 bases). The V gene lost 5 bases and the J gene lost 4 bases, with 15 bases spanning the gap. Germline-derived CDR1 and CDR2 are GTSNPN and SVGIG (reference sequence). This CDR3 comprises 14 residues. CDR3 sequence (DNA): TGTGCCTGGGGACTAGACAGGAGTAATCAGCCCCAGCATTTT. As protein: CAWGLDRSNQPQHF.

The chain has TRBV28 and TRBJ1-3; D is undetermined. Germline V gives CDR1 MDHEN, CDR2 SYDVKM. Deletions cut 4 bases from V and 4 bases from J, with 11 bases between. The CDR3 has 14 residues. DNA of the CDR3: TGTGCCAGCAGTTGGGGAGCCGTCGGAAACACCATATATTTT. Amino acid sequence: CASSWGAVGNTIYF. Filled out from reference TRBV28 and TRBJ1-3, the complete variable domain reads DVKVTQSSRYLVKRTGEKVFLECVQDMDHENMFWYRQDPGLGLRLIYFSYDVKMKEKGDIPEGYSVSREKKERFSLILESASTNQTSMYLCASSWGAVGNTIYFGEGSWLTVV.

This clone was counted a few times. The chain employs TRBV6-5 and TRBJ2-3, with TRBD2 matching 7 bases. From germline, CDR1 is MNHEY and CDR2 SVGAGI. This CDR3 contains 15 residues. J gave up 1 base and V 8 bases, and 9 bases lay outside the gene matches. The CDR3: CASEKRLAGTDTQYF. DNA of the CDR3: TGTGCCAGCGAGAAAAGGCTAGCGGGCACAGATACGCAGTATTTT.

The chain is built from TRBV7-9 and TRBJ2-5, with TRBD2 matching over 7 bases. The V gene end was trimmed by 6 bases and the J gene end by 1 base; junction bases not matched to a gene: 8. CDR3 length equals 15 residues. In germline, CDR1 is SEHNR, CDR2 FQNEAQ (reference sequence). CDR3 sequence: CASRVSGKFQETQYF. The DNA of the CDR3 is TGTGCCAGCAGGGTCAGCGGGAAATTCCAAGAGACCCAGTACTTC.

This clone has more than one count but fewer than ten. The chain carries TRBV11-3 and TRBJ2-6; 8 bases are shared with TRBD1. Germline V gives CDR1 SGHNT, CDR2 YENEEA. The CDR3 is 17 residues long. The ends lost 6 bases at V and 2 bases at J; junction bases unmatched: 9. The CDR3 DNA sequence: TGTGCCAGCAGTCCAGGACAGGGAAAAACTGGGGCCAACGTCCTGACTTTC. Translation gives CASSPGQGKTGANVLTF.

The rearrangement links TRBV7-9 to TRBJ1-5, with D uncertain. Trimming left V 4 bases short and J 6 bases short, with 7 bases between. This CDR3 is built from 12 residues. CDR1 is SEHNR, CDR2 FQNEAQ, per germline (reference sequence). CDR3 sequence: CASSSEGQPQHF. For the CDR3, the DNA is TGTGCCAGCAGCTCGGAGGGTCAGCCCCAGCATTTT. Supplemented by reference TRBV7-9 and TRBJ1-5, the full variable domain reads DTGVSQNPRHKITKRGQNVTFRCDPISEHNRLYWYRQTLGQGPEFLTYFQNEAQLEKSRLLSDRFSAERPKGSFSTLEIQRTEQGDSAMYLCASSSEGQPQHFGDGTRLSIL.

The chain recombines TRBV11-2 with TRBJ2-3, with 9 bases matching TRBD2. The ends lost 1 base at V and 2 bases at J; junction bases unmatched: 7. Germline CDR1 and CDR2: SGHAT and FQNNGV. The CDR3 runs 17 residues. The CDR3 loop is CASSLGRLAAHTDTQYF. As DNA, the CDR3 is TGTGCCAGCAGCTTAGGGCGACTAGCGGCCCACACAGATACGCAGTATTTT.

This clone appeared a single time. The chain recombines TRBV5-1 with TRBJ1-1, with D tentatively TRBD1 (5 bases). Trimming pared 6 bases from V and 1 base from J, leaving 10 bases between. CDR3 size: 13 residues. Germline CDR1 is SGHRS and CDR2 is YFSETQ. CDR3 amino acids: CASTAQGNTEAFF. CDR3 DNA: TGCGCCAGCACCGCTCAGGGGAACACTGAAGCTTTCTTT.